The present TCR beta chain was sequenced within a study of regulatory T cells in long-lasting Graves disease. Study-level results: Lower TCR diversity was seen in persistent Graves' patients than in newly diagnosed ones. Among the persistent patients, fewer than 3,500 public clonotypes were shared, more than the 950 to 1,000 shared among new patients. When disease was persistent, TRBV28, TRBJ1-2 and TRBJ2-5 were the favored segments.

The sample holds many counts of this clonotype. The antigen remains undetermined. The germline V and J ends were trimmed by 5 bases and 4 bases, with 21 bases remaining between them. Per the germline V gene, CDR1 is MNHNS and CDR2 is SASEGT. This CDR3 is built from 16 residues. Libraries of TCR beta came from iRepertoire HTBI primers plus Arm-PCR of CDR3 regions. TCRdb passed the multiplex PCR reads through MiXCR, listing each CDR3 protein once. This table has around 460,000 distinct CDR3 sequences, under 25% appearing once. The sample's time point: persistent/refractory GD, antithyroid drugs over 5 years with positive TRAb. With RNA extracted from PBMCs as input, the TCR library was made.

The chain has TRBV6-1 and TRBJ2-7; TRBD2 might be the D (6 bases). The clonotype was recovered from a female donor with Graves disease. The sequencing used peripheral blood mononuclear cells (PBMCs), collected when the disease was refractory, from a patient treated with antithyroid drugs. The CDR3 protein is CASSRRKRVGRYEQYF. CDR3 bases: TGTGCCAGCAGTAGACGCAAGCGGGTAGGGAGGTACGAGCAGTACTTC.